This T cell receptor (beta chain) was observed in a study of Ad26.COV2.S vaccination and SARS-CoV-2 variants. Study outcomes and limitations: Post-vaccination breadth of spike-specific CD8+ and CD4+ T cell responses was reportedly substantial.

Treatment: over 15 received Ad26.COV2.S at low or high dose, single or two shots; a few received placebo; per-sample allocation not given. Sample collection was performed on day 63 after the first vaccine or placebo injection. Clones were read by immunoSEQ multiplex PCR, and TCRdb kept only the in-frame ones, dropping some. The sample has roughly 400,000 clones; about 92% are singletons. As for this clone: Its antigen is currently unknown.

CDR3 length: 14 residues. The V gene lost 5 bases and the J gene lost 4 bases, with 14 bases spanning the gap. CDR1 SGHVS and CDR2 FQNEAQ come from the germline V gene. The clonotype was recovered from a person between 18 and 65 years old who received the Ad26.COV2.S COVID-19 vaccine or a placebo. This specimen consisted of peripheral blood, obtained in a trial of Ad26.COV2.S vaccine versus placebo. The rearrangement uses TRBV7-8 and TRBJ1-2; a possible D gene is TRBD1 (6 bases). The CDR3 spells CASSPDLGAYGYTF. CDR3 bases: TGTGCCAGCAGCCCAGATCTGGGGGCCTATGGCTACACCTTC.